These T cell receptor beta chains were read from a single sample in a study of technical replicates of blood from several donors. The repertoire was sequenced with immunoSEQ multiplex PCR; TCRdb's copy has only in-frame clones and lacks some. The sample lists 50,000 to 80,000 clones, 75% to 90% seen once, with about 5.4% in the top ten. The sequenced material came from PBMCs. The receptors stem from a human donor in good health. Some clones in this sample may be carry-over from other donors' samples. Each CDR3 is given with its conserved first and last residue. D genes are given only for firm matches. A row's size may be missing; if present it is once, few, many or a size class.

d_call j_call clone_size v_call cdr3_aa cdr3_nt
TRBD1 TRBJ2-5 . TRBV4-1 CASSHGQGEETQYF TGCGCCAGCAGCCACGGACAGGGAGAAGAGACCCAGTACTTC
. TRBJ2-7 . TRBV5-6 CASSPGEHEQYF TGTGCCAGCAGCCCGGGGGAACACGAGCAGTACTTC
TRBD1 TRBJ1-2 . TRBV2 CAIFGRDRGLYGYTF TGTGCCATTTTCGGGAGGGACAGGGGGCTCTATGGCTACACCTTC
. TRBJ1-1 . TRBV9 CASSSEAWTEAFF TGTGCCAGCAGCTCTGAAGCCTGGACTGAAGCTTTCTTT
. TRBJ1-1 . TRBV6-6 CASSLQGPGTEAFF TGTGCCAGCAGTTTACAGGGTCCGGGCACTGAAGCTTTCTTT
. TRBJ2-3 once TRBV6-5 CASSALGVALDTQYF TGTGCCAGCAGCGCTCTAGGGGTTGCATTGGATACGCAGTATTTT
TRBD1 TRBJ2-2 . TRBV9 CASSQGAGELFF TGTGCCAGCAGCCAGGGGGCCGGGGAGCTGTTTTTT
. TRBJ1-5 . TRBV6-5 CASSYSRESNQPQHF TGTGCCAGCAGTTACTCGCGGGAGAGCAATCAGCCCCAGCATTTT
. TRBJ1-4 . TRBV7-8 CASSSGGYEKLFF TGTGCCAGCAGCTCCGGGGGATATGAAAAACTGTTTTTT
TRBD1 TRBJ2-7 . TRBV7-2 CASSYGTGRYEQYF TGTGCCAGCAGCTATGGGACAGGACGCTACGAGCAGTACTTC
. TRBJ2-7 few TRBV4-3 CASSQDTGTYEQYF TGCGCCAGCAGCCAAGATACAGGGACCTACGAGCAGTACTTC
TRBD2 TRBJ2-3 . TRBV29-1 CSVETSGGTDTQYF TGCAGCGTTGAAACTAGCGGGGGCACAGATACGCAGTATTTT
. TRBJ2-1 . TRBV27 CASSREIAGYDEQFF TGTGCCAGCAGCAGAGAGATCGCAGGGTATGATGAGCAGTTCTTC
. TRBJ1-5 . TRBV2 CASSVGRNQPQHF TGTGCCAGCAGTGTTGGGCGCAATCAGCCCCAGCATTTT
TRBD1 TRBJ1-5 . TRBV6-4 CATPDPGTGYSNQPQHF TGTGCCACCCCTGATCCCGGGACAGGCTATAGCAATCAGCCCCAGCATTTT
TRBD2 TRBJ2-1 . TRBV6-5 CASRDLAGDYNEQFF TGTGCCAGCAGAGATTTAGCGGGAGACTACAATGAGCAGTTCTTC
TRBD2 TRBJ2-3 . TRBV19 CASSPWTSFTDTQYF TGTGCCAGTAGTCCGTGGACTAGTTTCACAGATACGCAGTATTTT
. TRBJ1-5 . TRBV15 CATSRDRGDQPQHF TGTGCCACCAGCAGAGATCGGGGAGATCAGCCCCAGCATTTT
. TRBJ2-7 . TRBV5-8 CASSLGRVYEQYF TGTGCCAGCAGCTTGGGCAGGGTTTACGAGCAGTACTTC
. TRBJ2-1 . TRBV4-1 CASSQEGRQPFF TGCGCCAGCAGCCAAGAGGGGAGACAACCGTTCTTC
TRBD2 TRBJ2-5 . TRBV7-3 CASSSPVAGGLPPQETQYF TGTGCCAGCAGCTCCCCAGTAGCGGGAGGTCTTCCCCCGCAAGAGACCCAGTACTTC
. TRBJ1-1 . TRBV4-1 CASSQEWTEAFF TGCGCCAGCAGCCAAGAGTGGACAGAAGCTTTCTTT
. TRBJ1-6 . TRBV11-2 CASRPASRGLNSPLHF TGTGCCAGCAGGCCAGCGAGTCGAGGACTCAATTCACCCCTCCACTTT
. TRBJ1-6 . TRBV5-6 CASSLAGQGISPLHF TGTGCCAGCAGCTTGGCAGGCCAGGGGATATCACCCCTCCACTTT
TRBD2 TRBJ2-5 once TRBV5-1 CASSSGLAGDTYQETQYF TGCGCCAGCAGCTCGGGACTAGCGGGGGATACGTACCAAGAGACCCAGTACTTC
TRBD1 TRBJ2-7 once TRBV7-2 CASSLVGTGNNSYEQYF TGTGCCAGCAGCTTAGTAGGGACAGGAAATAACTCCTACGAGCAGTACTTC
TRBD2 TRBJ2-1 . TRBV4-2 CASSQAGRGGTSYNEQFF TGTGCCAGCAGCCAAGCTGGGCGGGGGGGAACCTCCTACAATGAGCAGTTCTTC
. TRBJ1-1 . TRBV6-5 CASSTDKNTEAFF TGTGCCAGCAGTACCGACAAGAACACTGAAGCTTTCTTT
TRBD2 TRBJ2-5 . TRBV13 CARPAGGPETQYF TGTGCCAGACCGGCGGGGGGGCCAGAGACCCAGTACTTC
. TRBJ2-2 . TRBV29-1 CSVGQSIANTGELFF TGCAGCGTTGGACAGAGTATTGCGAACACCGGGGAGCTGTTTTTT